The clone carrying this TCR beta chain was found many times. Antigen specificity is unknown. The data were obtained in a study of regulatory T cells in long-lasting Graves disease. Study details: Antithyroid drug exposure in newly diagnosed Graves' patients had lasted under 3 months. Notes on the study in general: Researchers reported studying only peripheral blood, not thyroid tissue. With persistent disease, TRBV28, TRBJ1-2 and TRBJ2-5 were the favored segments. Newly diagnosed Graves' patients exceeded persistent ones in TCR diversity.

Specified time point: newly diagnosed GD, antithyroid drugs for less than 3 months. The TCR library was made from RNA extracted from PBMCs. With iRepertoire HTBI primers and Arm-PCR of CDR3 regions, TCR beta libraries were built. TCRdb re-analysed the multiplex PCR reads in MiXCR, keeping a single row per CDR3 protein. This table holds over 200,000 distinct CDR3 sequences, approximately 20% found once. In germline, CDR1 is SNHLY, CDR2 FYNNEI. The V end lost 3 bases, the J end lost 3 bases, and 3 bases lay between the germline ends. The CDR3 is made up of 11 amino acids. The source was peripheral blood mononuclear cells (PBMCs), collected at new diagnosis, from a patient treated with antithyroid drugs. The TCR sequence derives from a female donor with Graves disease. The chain employs TRBV2 and TRBJ2-7; no clear D. CDR3 protein: CASSDSYEQYF. The CDR3 DNA sequence: TGTGCCAGCAGTGACAGCTACGAGCAGTACTTC.